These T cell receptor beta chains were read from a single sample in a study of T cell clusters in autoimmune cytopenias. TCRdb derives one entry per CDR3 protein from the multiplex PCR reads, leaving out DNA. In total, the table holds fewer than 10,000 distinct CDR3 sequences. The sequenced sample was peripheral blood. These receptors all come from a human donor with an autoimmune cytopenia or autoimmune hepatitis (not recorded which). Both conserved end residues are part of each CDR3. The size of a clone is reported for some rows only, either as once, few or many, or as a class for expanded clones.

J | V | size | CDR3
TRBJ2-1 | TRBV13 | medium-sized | CASSSYSLGQGRSYNEQFF
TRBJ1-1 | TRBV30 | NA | CAWRRSSEAFF
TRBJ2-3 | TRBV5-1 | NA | CASRVLAGEVPDTQYF
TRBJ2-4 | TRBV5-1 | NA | CASRRGQADIQYF
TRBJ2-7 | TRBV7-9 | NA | CASSPPTGYEQYF
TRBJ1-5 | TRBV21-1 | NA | CASSKDHRGGNQPQHF
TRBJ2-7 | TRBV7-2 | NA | CASSFLQVMGSVQYF
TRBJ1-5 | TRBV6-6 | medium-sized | CASSYGHSNQPQHF
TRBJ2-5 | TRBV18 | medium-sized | CASSRSGGQETQYF
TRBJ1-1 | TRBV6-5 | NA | CASSPRRSTEAFF
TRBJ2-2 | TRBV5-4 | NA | CASSLDPSTGELFF
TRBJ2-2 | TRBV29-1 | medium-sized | CSAAGTSGVRNTGELFF
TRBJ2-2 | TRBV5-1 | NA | CASSLSVRWTEVNTGELFF
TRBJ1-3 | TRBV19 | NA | CAAGSGNTIYF
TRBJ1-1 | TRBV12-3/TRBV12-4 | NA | CASRPTQPWNTEAFF
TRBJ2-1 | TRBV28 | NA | CASSVPETQYF
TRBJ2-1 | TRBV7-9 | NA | CASSSPGLAENKQFF
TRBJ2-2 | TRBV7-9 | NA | CASSLRGGRGTGELFF
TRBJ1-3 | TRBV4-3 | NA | CASSQQPGTYGNTIYF
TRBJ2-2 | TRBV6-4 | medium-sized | CASSVVAGSAGELFF
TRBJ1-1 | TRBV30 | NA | CACARLKPGAFF
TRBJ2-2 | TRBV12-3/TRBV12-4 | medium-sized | CASSPPASVTGELFF
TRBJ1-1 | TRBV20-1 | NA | CSARDGQGGGEAFF
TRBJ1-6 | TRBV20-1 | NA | CSARRLPNNSPLHF
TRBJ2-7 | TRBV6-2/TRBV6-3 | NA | CASSPLGSQGYEQYF
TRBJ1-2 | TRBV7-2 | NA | CASSFGDRETNYGYTF
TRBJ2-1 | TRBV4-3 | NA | CASSQDLGRDNEQFF